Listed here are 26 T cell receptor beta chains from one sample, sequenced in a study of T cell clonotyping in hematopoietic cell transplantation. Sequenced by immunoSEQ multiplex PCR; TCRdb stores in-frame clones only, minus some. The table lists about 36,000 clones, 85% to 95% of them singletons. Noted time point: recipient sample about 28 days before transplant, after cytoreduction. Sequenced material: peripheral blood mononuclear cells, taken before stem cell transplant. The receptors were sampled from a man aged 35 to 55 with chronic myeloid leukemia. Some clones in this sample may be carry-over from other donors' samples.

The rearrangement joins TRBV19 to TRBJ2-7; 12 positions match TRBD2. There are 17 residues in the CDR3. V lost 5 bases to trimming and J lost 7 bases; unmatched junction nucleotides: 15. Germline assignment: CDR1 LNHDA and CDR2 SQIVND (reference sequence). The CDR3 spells CASSLGLAGRRRGEQYF. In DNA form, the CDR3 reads TGTGCCAGTAGTCTTGGACTAGCGGGGCGCCGTAGAGGGGAGCAGTACTTC.

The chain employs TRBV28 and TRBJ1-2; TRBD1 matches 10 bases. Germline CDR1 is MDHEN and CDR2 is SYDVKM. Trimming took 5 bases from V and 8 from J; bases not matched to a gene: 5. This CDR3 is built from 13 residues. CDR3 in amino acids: CASSRQGAGGYTF. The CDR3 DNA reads TGTGCCAGCAGTCGACAGGGGGCAGGGGGCTACACCTTC.

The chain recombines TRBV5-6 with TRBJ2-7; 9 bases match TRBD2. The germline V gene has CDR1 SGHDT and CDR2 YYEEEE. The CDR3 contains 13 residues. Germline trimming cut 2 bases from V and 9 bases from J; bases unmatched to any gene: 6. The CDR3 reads CASSFTSGLRQYF. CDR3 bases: TGTGCCAGCAGCTTCACTAGCGGGCTACGGCAGTACTTC.

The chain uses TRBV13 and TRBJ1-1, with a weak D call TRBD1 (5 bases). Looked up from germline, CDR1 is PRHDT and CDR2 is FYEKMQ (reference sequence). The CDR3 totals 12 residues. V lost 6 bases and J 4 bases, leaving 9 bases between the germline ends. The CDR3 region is CASSSGTTEAFF. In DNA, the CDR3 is TGTGCCAGCAGTTCCGGGACCACTGAAGCTTTCTTT.

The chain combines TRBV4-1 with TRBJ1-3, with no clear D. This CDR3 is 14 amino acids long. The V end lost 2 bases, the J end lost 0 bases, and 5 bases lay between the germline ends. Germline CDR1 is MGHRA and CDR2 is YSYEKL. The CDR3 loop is CASSQIGSGNTIYF. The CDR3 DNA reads TGCGCCAGCAGCCAAATTGGCTCTGGAAACACCATATATTTT.

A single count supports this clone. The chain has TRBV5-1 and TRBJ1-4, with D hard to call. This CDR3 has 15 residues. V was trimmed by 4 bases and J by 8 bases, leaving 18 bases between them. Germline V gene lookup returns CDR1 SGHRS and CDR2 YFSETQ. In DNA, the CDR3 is TGCGCCAGCAGCCCGCATGATCCGGGCTCCGAAAAACTGTTTTTT. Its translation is CASSPHDPGSEKLFF.

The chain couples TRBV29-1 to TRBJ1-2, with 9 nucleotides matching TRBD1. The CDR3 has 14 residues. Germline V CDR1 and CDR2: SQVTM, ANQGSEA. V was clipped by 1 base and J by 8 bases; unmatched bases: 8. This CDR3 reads CSVEGGQGANGYTF. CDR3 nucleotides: TGCAGCGTTGAAGGGGGACAGGGAGCGAACGGCTACACCTTC. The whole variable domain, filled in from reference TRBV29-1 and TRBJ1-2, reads SAVISQKPSRDICQRGTSLTIQCQVDSQVTMMFWYRQQPGQSLTLIATANQGSEATYESGFVIDKFPISRPNLTFSTLTVSNMSPEDSSIYLCSVEGGQGANGYTFGSGTRLTVV.

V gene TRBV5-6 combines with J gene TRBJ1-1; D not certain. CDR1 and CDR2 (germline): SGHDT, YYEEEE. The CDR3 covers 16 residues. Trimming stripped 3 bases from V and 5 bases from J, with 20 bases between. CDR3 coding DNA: TGTGCCAGCAGCTCTGGACCCCTTTGGAAATTTACTGAAGCTTTCTTT. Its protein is CASSSGPLWKFTEAFF.

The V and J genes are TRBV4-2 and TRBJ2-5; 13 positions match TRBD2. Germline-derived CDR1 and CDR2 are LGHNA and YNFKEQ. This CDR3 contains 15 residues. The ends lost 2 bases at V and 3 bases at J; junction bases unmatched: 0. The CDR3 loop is CASSQTSGGEETQYF. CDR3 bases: TGTGCCAGCAGCCAAACTAGCGGGGGGGAAGAGACCCAGTACTTC.

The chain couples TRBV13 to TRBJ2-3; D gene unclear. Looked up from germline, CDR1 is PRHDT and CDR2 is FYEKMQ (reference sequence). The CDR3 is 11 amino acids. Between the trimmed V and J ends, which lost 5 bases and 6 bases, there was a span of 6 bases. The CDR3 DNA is TGTGCCAGCAGCCTCAGGGATACGCAGTATTTT. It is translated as CASSLRDTQYF.

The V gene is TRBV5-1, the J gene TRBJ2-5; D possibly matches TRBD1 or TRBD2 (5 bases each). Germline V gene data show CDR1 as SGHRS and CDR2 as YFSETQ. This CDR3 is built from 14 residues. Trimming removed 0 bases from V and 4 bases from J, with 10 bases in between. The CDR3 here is CASSLVRGRETQYF. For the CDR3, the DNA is TGCGCCAGCAGCTTGGTTCGGGGACGAGAGACCCAGTACTTC.

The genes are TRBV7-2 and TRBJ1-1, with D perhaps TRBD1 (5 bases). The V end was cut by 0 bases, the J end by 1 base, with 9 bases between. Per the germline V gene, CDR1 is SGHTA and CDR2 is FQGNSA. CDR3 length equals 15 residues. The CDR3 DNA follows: TGTGCCAGCAGCTTAGCAAGGGGAGGGAACACTGAAGCTTTCTTT. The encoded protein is CASSLARGGNTEAFF.

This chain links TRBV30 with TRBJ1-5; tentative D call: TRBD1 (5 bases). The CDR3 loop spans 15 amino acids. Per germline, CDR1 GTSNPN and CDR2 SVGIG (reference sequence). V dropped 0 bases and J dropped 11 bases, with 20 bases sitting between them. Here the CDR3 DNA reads TGTGCCTGGAGTGTACTCCCGACCGGAGGGGCAGCCCAGCATTTT. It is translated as CAWSVLPTGGAAQHF.

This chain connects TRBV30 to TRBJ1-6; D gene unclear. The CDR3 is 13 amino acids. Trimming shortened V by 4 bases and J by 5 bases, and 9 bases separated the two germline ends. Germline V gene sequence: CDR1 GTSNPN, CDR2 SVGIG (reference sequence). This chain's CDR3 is CAWMGGNNSPLHF. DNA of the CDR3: TGTGCCTGGATGGGCGGTAATAATTCACCCCTCCACTTT.

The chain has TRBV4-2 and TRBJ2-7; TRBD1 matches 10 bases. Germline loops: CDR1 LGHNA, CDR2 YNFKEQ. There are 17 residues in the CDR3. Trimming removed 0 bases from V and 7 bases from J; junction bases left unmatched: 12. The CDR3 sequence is CASSQDTIGTGASEQYF. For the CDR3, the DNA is TGTGCCAGCAGCCAAGACACCATCGGGACAGGGGCGTCGGAGCAGTACTTC.

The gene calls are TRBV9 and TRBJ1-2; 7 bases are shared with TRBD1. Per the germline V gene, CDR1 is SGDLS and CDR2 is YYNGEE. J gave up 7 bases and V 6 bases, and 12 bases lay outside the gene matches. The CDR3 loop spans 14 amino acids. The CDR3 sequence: CASTAGTADFGYTF. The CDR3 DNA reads TGTGCCAGCACCGCCGGGACAGCAGACTTTGGCTACACCTTC.

CDR3 loop: CASSLLPNGGNTIYF. CDR3 DNA sequence: TGTGCCAGCAGCTTGCTTCCCAACGGTGGAAACACCATATATTTT. The chain carries TRBV5-6 and TRBJ1-3, with D uncertain. The CDR3 has 15 amino acids. CDR1 is SGHDT, CDR2 YYEEEE, per germline. Trimming removed 1 base from V and 3 bases from J, with 11 bases in between.

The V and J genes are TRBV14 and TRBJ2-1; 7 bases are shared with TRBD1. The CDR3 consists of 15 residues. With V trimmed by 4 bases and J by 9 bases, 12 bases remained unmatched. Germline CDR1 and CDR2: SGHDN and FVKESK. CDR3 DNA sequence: TGTGCCAGCAGCCTATGGACAGGCCCTGCTGGTGAGCAGTTCTTC. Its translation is CASSLWTGPAGEQFF.

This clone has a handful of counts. The CDR3: CSVEADRVGGGGYTF. CDR3 coding DNA: TGCAGCGTTGAAGCGGACAGGGTGGGAGGAGGTGGCTACACCTTC. The chain has TRBV29-1 and TRBJ1-2; 8 nucleotides match TRBD1. The CDR3 runs 15 residues. The trim removed 1 base at V and 7 bases at J, leaving 11 bases unmatched. CDR1 is SQVTM and CDR2 is ANQGSEA in the germline V gene. The variable domain in full, with the rest retrieved from reference TRBV29-1 and TRBJ1-2, is SAVISQKPSRDICQRGTSLTIQCQVDSQVTMMFWYRQQPGQSLTLIATANQGSEATYESGFVIDKFPISRPNLTFSTLTVSNMSPEDSSIYLCSVEADRVGGGGYTFGSGTRLTVV.

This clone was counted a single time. CDR3 sequence reads: CASSPTVLRPQHF. The DNA for the CDR3 is TGTGCCAGCAGTCCGACCGTTCTTAGGCCCCAGCATTTT. V is TRBV28 and J is TRBJ1-5; D uncertain. CDR1 is MDHEN, CDR2 SYDVKM, per germline. This CDR3 has 13 residues. Trimming pared 5 bases from V and 9 bases from J, leaving 14 bases between.

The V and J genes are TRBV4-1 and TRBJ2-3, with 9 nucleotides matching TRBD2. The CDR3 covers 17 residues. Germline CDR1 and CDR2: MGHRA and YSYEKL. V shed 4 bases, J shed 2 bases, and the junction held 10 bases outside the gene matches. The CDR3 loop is CASSPRRPSGDTDTQYF. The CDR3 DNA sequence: TGCGCCAGCAGCCCCCGACGGCCTAGCGGGGACACAGATACGCAGTATTTT.

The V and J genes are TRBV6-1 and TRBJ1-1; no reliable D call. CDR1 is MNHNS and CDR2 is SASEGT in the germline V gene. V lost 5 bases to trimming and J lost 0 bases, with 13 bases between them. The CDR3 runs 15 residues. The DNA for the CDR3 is TGTGCCAGCAGTTCATCATTAGGGATGAACACTGAAGCTTTCTTT. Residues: CASSSSLGMNTEAFF.

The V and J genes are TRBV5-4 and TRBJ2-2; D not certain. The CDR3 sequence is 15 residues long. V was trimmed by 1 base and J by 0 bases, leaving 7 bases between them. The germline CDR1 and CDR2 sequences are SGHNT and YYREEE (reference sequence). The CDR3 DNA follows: TGTGCCAGCAGCTTGCGTCACTCGAACACCGGGGAGCTGTTTTTT. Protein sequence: CASSLRHSNTGELFF.

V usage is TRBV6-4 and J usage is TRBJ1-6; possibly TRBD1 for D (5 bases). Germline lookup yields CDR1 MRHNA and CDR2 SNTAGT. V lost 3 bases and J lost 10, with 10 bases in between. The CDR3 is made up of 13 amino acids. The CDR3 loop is CASSEQADSPLHF. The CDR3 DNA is TGTGCCAGCAGTGAACAGGCTGACTCACCCCTCCACTTT.

The CDR3 region has the DNA TGTGCCAGCAGTTCAACGGGGGATGGCTACACCTTC. Translation gives CASSSTGDGYTF. The chain is built from TRBV28 and TRBJ1-2; tentative D call: TRBD1 (5 bases). Per germline, CDR1 MDHEN and CDR2 SYDVKM. V was cut by 4 bases and J by 6 bases, with 9 bases left in between. The CDR3 sequence is 12 residues long.

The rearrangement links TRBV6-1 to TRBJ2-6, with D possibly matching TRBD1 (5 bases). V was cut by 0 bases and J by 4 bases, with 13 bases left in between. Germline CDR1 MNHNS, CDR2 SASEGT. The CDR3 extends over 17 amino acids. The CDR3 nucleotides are TGTGCCAGCAGTGAAGCGACAGACCCTCGAGGGGCCAACGTCCTGACTTTC. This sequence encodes CASSEATDPRGANVLTF.